This is a list of T cell receptor beta chains from one sample in a study of blood T cells in healthy people across ages. TCRdb reprocessed the 5' RACE reads with MiXCR, giving one entry per CDR3 protein. The data show approximately 850,000 distinct CDR3 sequences, with around 42% seen just once and approximately 20% held by the top ten. Sequencing input: blood. These receptors were taken from a man aged 55 to 70 in good health. The CDR3 runs from the conserved cysteine through the conserved F or W. D genes are given only for firm matches. For some rows the clone size is stated as once, few or many, or as a class when expanded; others skip it.

V	size	D	J	DNA	CDR3
TRBV27	NA	TRBD1	TRBJ2-1	TGTGCCAGCAGTTTATCAGGGACAGGGCGTACGTACAATGAGCAGTTCTTC	CASSLSGTGRTYNEQFF
TRBV9	few	NA	TRBJ1-2	TGTGCCAGCAGCCCCAATGCGGGGCGGTATGGCTACACCTTC	CASSPNAGRYGYTF
TRBV12-3/TRBV12-4	few	TRBD1	TRBJ1-2	TGTGCCAGCAGTTTAGCCAGGGGGGTTGGCTACACCTTC	CASSLARGVGYTF
TRBV10-3	once	TRBD1	TRBJ1-2	TGTGCCGTCAGGGACCGGGACAGGGGCTATGGCTACACCTTC	CAVRDRDRGYGYTF
TRBV13	NA	TRBD1	TRBJ1-2	TGTGCCAGCAGCTGGACAGGCTCGGGTGATGGCTACACCTTC	CASSWTGSGDGYTF
TRBV12-3/TRBV12-4	few	NA	TRBJ1-1	TGTGCCAGCAGTCAAGCGGACGGCCGATTTGAAGCTTTCTTT	CASSQADGRFEAFF
TRBV5-1	few	TRBD1	TRBJ2-7	TGCGCCAGCAGCGAGGGACAGTACTACGAGCAGTACTTC	CASSEGQYYEQYF
TRBV12-3/TRBV12-4	NA	NA	TRBJ1-2	TGTGCCAGCAACCTCGCCGGGACCTGTGGCTACACCTTC	CASNLAGTCGYTF
TRBV7-3	once	NA	TRBJ2-7	TGTGCCAGCAGCTTAGTCCCCCCCTCAACTGGGAAGAGTGAGCAGTACTTC	CASSLVPPSTGKSEQYF
TRBV5-1	NA	NA	TRBJ2-7	TGCGCCAGCAGTGCCGGACCCACTGACGAGCAGTACTTC	CASSAGPTDEQYF
TRBV3-1	NA	NA	TRBJ1-2	TGTGCCAGCAGCCAAGAAGCAGAGACGTATGGCTACACCTTC	CASSQEAETYGYTF
TRBV11-2	NA	NA	TRBJ2-4	TGTGCCAGCAGCTCACCGGAAGCCAAAAACATTCAGTACTTC	CASSSPEAKNIQYF
TRBV20-1	few	TRBD1	TRBJ2-5	TGCAGTAAACAAGGGGACAGGCGCGGGACCCAGTACTTC	CSKQGDRRGTQYF
TRBV20-1	many	TRBD2	TRBJ2-1	TGCAGTGCTAGAAGTCCGGGACTAGCGGGGTTAAATGAGCAGTTCTTC	CSARSPGLAGLNEQFF
TRBV7-2	NA	NA	TRBJ2-3	TGTGCCAGCAGCCGTAGTATTTTTGGCACAGATACGCAGTATTTT	CASSRSIFGTDTQYF
TRBV5-5	NA	NA	TRBJ2-5	TGTGCCAGCAGTCCACCAGGGGTAGGGGGCCAAGAGACCCAGTACTTC	CASSPPGVGGQETQYF
TRBV6-6	few	NA	TRBJ2-5	TGTGCCAGCAGACGCGACGGGACACCCCAAGAGACCCAGTACTTC	CASRRDGTPQETQYF
TRBV29-1	NA	NA	TRBJ1-1	TGCAGCGTCAAGGGGTTAGGGGCTGAAGCTTTCTTT	CSVKGLGAEAFF
TRBV20-1	NA	NA	TRBJ2-7	TGCAGTGCAACCGTGGGGGGAAGCTCCTACGAGCAGTACTTC	CSATVGGSSYEQYF
TRBV28	NA	TRBD2	TRBJ2-7	TGTGCCAGCAGTTTAGTAGCGGGGGCGATCTACGAGCAGTACTTC	CASSLVAGAIYEQYF
TRBV6-2/TRBV6-3	few	NA	TRBJ2-3	TGTGCCAGCAGGAGGAGGGGTGCGGGCACAGATACGCAGTATTTT	CASRRRGAGTDTQYF
TRBV12-3/TRBV12-4	many	TRBD2	TRBJ2-4	TGTGCCAGCAGCTCCGGGGGGGGAAACATTCAGTACTTC	CASSSGGGNIQYF
TRBV9	NA	NA	TRBJ1-1	TGTGCCAGCAGCGTACAGGAGTGGAACACTGAAGCTTTCTTT	CASSVQEWNTEAFF
TRBV6-2/TRBV6-3	few	NA	TRBJ2-6	TGTGCCAGCGCATTAGGCGGCTCTGGGGCCAACGTCCTGACTTTC	CASALGGSGANVLTF
TRBV30	NA	NA	TRBJ1-5	TGTGCCTGGAGTGTACGCTTGGGGAATCAGCCCCAGCATTTT	CAWSVRLGNQPQHF
TRBV6-1	few	NA	TRBJ1-2	TGTGCCAGCAGTGAAGCGCTAAGCAGGGAAGGCTATGGCTACACCTTC	CASSEALSREGYGYTF
TRBV5-1	NA	NA	TRBJ2-2	TGCGCCAGCAGCCCGAACGGACAGAAGACCGGGGAGCTGTTTTTT	CASSPNGQKTGELFF
TRBV5-5	NA	NA	TRBJ1-6	TGTACCAGCAGCTCCTGGGTTGTAGGGAAAAGGAATTCACCCCTCCACTTT	CTSSSWVVGKRNSPLHF
TRBV28	NA	TRBD1	TRBJ2-7	TGTGCCAGCAGAAGGGACAGGGGCTTCTACGAGCAGTACTTC	CASRRDRGFYEQYF
TRBV6-4	few	NA	TRBJ2-4	TGTGCCAGCAAGGGTGAAATAGCCAAAAACATTCAGTACTTC	CASKGEIAKNIQYF
TRBV3-1	NA	NA	TRBJ2-5	TGTGCCAGCAGCCAAGATTTCGGGGCCCGAAGGGAGACCCAGTACTTC	CASSQDFGARRETQYF
TRBV6-6	NA	TRBD1	TRBJ2-1	TGTGCCACCCGACAGGGAGAGATTCTGACAAATGAGCAGTTCTTC	CATRQGEILTNEQFF
TRBV7-9	NA	TRBD2	TRBJ2-3	TGTGCCAGCAGCTTATCGGGGGGGAAATACGCAGATACGCAGTATTTT	CASSLSGGKYADTQYF
TRBV27	few	NA	TRBJ2-7	TGTGCCAGCAGTTTATCCACAGTCCCCTTGGACGAGCAGTACTTC	CASSLSTVPLDEQYF
TRBV7-6	NA	NA	TRBJ2-1	TGTGCCAGCAGCTTGGGAACCTACGAGCAGTTCTTC	CASSLGTYEQFF
TRBV6-5	NA	TRBD1	TRBJ1-6	TGTGCCAGCAGTTACACTTCGGGACAGGGTTCCTCACCCCTCCACTTT	CASSYTSGQGSSPLHF
TRBV9	NA	NA	TRBJ2-5	TGTGCCACCTCTATAGGGGATCAAGAGACCCAGTACTTC	CATSIGDQETQYF
TRBV7-2	NA	NA	TRBJ2-1	TGTGCCAGCAGCTTGTTAAGTGAGCAGTTCTTC	CASSLLSEQFF
TRBV14	few	TRBD1	TRBJ1-2	TGTGCCAGCAGCCAAACGACAGGGAATGATGGCTACACCTTC	CASSQTTGNDGYTF
TRBV20-1	NA	NA	TRBJ2-3	TGCAGTGCTAGAGATGGAGGGGGGCGAACAGATACGCAGTATTTT	CSARDGGGRTDTQYF
TRBV2	few	NA	TRBJ1-6	TGTGCCAGCAGTGTTGGGGGCTCCTATAATTCACCCCTCCACTTT	CASSVGGSYNSPLHF
TRBV29-1	NA	NA	TRBJ2-1	TGCAGCGTTGAAGTCCCAGCCCCAGGGAATGAGCAGTTCTTC	CSVEVPAPGNEQFF
TRBV12-3/TRBV12-4	NA	TRBD1	TRBJ1-2	TGTGCCAGCACCTCCACGGGACAGGGGCACTATGGCTACACCTTC	CASTSTGQGHYGYTF
TRBV11-2	NA	TRBD1	TRBJ2-6	TGTGCCAGCAGCTCCTTGGACAGGGACGACTCTGGGGCCAACGTCCTGACTTTC	CASSSLDRDDSGANVLTF
TRBV7-9	few	NA	TRBJ1-4	TGTGCCAGCAGCTTGACGGTCGGGGTGGAAAAACTGTTTTTT	CASSLTVGVEKLFF
TRBV12-3/TRBV12-4	NA	NA	TRBJ2-7	TGTGCCAGCAGTTTTAGTGATACACTTAACGAGCAGTACTTC	CASSFSDTLNEQYF
TRBV29-1	few	TRBD1	TRBJ2-3	TGCAGCACCGACAGGGGGGAAACAGATACGCAGTATTTT	CSTDRGETDTQYF
TRBV9	NA	NA	TRBJ1-2	TGTGCCAGCAGCGCTGGGAGGGTGGACTATGGCTACACCTTC	CASSAGRVDYGYTF
TRBV6-5	NA	NA	TRBJ2-7	TGTGCCACCTCAGACAGTGGGGGTCGTAACGAGCAGTACTTC	CATSDSGGRNEQYF
TRBV9	few	NA	TRBJ1-4	TGTGCCAGCAGCGTAGATTGGGGTCCTAATGAAAAACTGTTTTTT	CASSVDWGPNEKLFF
TRBV6-2/TRBV6-3	NA	NA	TRBJ2-1	TGTGCCAGCAGCCCCAGGGAAAATGAGCAGTTCTTC	CASSPRENEQFF
TRBV7-2	NA	NA	TRBJ2-2	TGTGCCAGCAGCCAGGGGGGGGTTTGGTCCGGGGAGCTGTTTTTT	CASSQGGVWSGELFF
TRBV20-1	NA	TRBD1	TRBJ2-7	TGCAGTGCTAGAGCGAGCTGGGCAGGGGGTCGCTACGAGCAGTACTTC	CSARASWAGGRYEQYF
TRBV3-1	NA	NA	TRBJ1-6	TGTGCCAGCAGCGCTATGCCCGTGGGGTTGAATTCACCCCTCCACTTT	CASSAMPVGLNSPLHF
TRBV7-2	NA	TRBD2	TRBJ2-5	TGTGCCAGCAGCTTCGGCCATGGGGGGGATCGGGAGACCCAGTACTTC	CASSFGHGGDRETQYF
TRBV11-2	NA	NA	TRBJ2-7	TGTGCCAGCAGCTTAACCCCAGGGGGGCCCCTTTACGAGCAGTACTTC	CASSLTPGGPLYEQYF
TRBV24-1	NA	NA	TRBJ1-2	TGTGCCACCAGTGATGGACGACTCACTGGCTACACCTTC	CATSDGRLTGYTF
TRBV5-1	few	NA	TRBJ1-6	TGCGCCAGCAGGATTGGGTCTACTAACTCACCCCTCCACTTT	CASRIGSTNSPLHF
TRBV29-1	once	TRBD2	TRBJ2-3	TGCAGCACGAGCGGGGGTTACACAGATACGCAGTATTTT	CSTSGGYTDTQYF
TRBV12-3/TRBV12-4	few	NA	TRBJ2-7	TGTGCCAGCAGTTTATGGGATCCCTACGAGCAGTACTTC	CASSLWDPYEQYF